Below, 13 T cell receptor beta chains from the same sample are listed, as sequenced in a study of T-cell memory formation after mild COVID-19. One entry per CDR3 protein, called by TCRdb with MiXCR from the 5' RACE reads. The sample shows over 350,000 distinct CDR3 sequences, roughly a quarter of them seen only once. Sequenced: PBMCs or a T cell subset sorted from them (not recorded which). The receptors were gathered from an adult woman who had mild COVID-19 (a few samples of this study predate the infection). Cell type and time point are not known.

This clonotype was observed a handful of times. The CDR3 spells CASSTEWGSYNEQFF. CDR3 nucleotides: TGTGCCAGCAGCACTGAATGGGGGTCCTACAATGAGCAGTTCTTC. The chain uses TRBV7-2 and TRBJ2-1, with D perhaps given as TRBD1 or TRBD2 (5 bases each). The CDR3 consists of 15 residues. CDR1 and CDR2 from the germline V gene are SGHTA and FQGNSA. With 5 bases removed from V and 1 base from J, the gap between germline ends came to 12 bases.

Only a few counts were recorded for this clonotype. The rearrangement joins TRBV12-3 or TRBV12-4 to TRBJ1-1; a weak D match, TRBD1 (5 bases). Trimming cost V 2 bases and J 5 bases, with 18 bases left between them. The CDR3 loop spans 16 amino acids. The CDR3 nucleotides are TGTGCCAGCAGTTTATCCCACTTCACGCGGGGGACTGAAGCTTTCTTT. Amino acids: CASSLSHFTRGTEAFF.

This clonotype was seen a handful of times. V and J are TRBV5-1 and TRBJ2-3, with D unresolved. CDR1 and CDR2 (germline): SGHRS, YFSETQ. Trimming stripped 3 bases from V and 2 bases from J, with 10 bases between. There are 14 residues in the CDR3. The CDR3 sequence: CASSSGPDTDTQYF. DNA for the CDR3: TGCGCCAGCAGCTCCGGACCAGACACAGATACGCAGTATTTT.

This clonotype was seen more than once but under ten times. The chain combines TRBV6-4 with TRBJ2-5; D possibly uses TRBD1 or TRBD2 (5 bases each). Germline CDR1 MRHNA, CDR2 SNTAGT. The CDR3 runs 17 residues. Trimming removed 0 bases from V and 1 base from J, with 15 bases in between. The CDR3 protein is CASSDSSLGDPQETQYF. The DNA for the CDR3 is TGTGCCAGCAGTGACTCATCCCTGGGGGATCCCCAAGAGACCCAGTACTTC.

This clonotype was detected only a few times. The chain joins TRBV12-3 or TRBV12-4 to TRBJ1-5, with D maybe TRBD1 (5 bases). The CDR3 consists of 14 residues. The germline V and J ends were trimmed by 6 bases and 11 bases, with 20 bases remaining between them. CDR3 DNA: TGTGCCAGCAGCCTCGGGGCTAATGCACAAACCCAGCATTTT. Protein product: CASSLGANAQTQHF.

This clonotype was observed a handful of times. The V call is TRBV5-4, the J call TRBJ2-3, with D tentatively TRBD1 or TRBD2 (5 bases each). The V end was cut by 4 bases, the J end by 1 base, with 16 bases between. CDR1 is SGHNT and CDR2 is YYREEE in the germline V gene (reference sequence). This CDR3 has 16 residues. CDR3: CASSPRRQGGTDTQYF. CDR3 DNA sequence: TGTGCCAGCAGCCCCCGGAGGCAGGGTGGCACAGATACGCAGTATTTT.

This clonotype occurred a few times. V and J are TRBV20-1 and TRBJ2-1; no reliable D call. This CDR3 is 11 amino acids long. Trimming cost V 3 bases and J 7 bases, with 7 bases left between them. Germline-derived CDR1 and CDR2 are DFQATT and SNEGSKA (reference sequence). CDR3 in DNA: TGCAGTGCTAGTGGGCCTAATGAGCAGTTCTTC. Its translation: CSASGPNEQFF.

The V call is TRBV10-3, the J call TRBJ1-1; TRBD1 matches at 8 bases. In germline, CDR1 is ENHRY, CDR2 SYGVKD. The CDR3 spans 16 residues. Trimming took 3 bases from V and 0 from J; bases not matched to a gene: 6. For the CDR3, the DNA is TGTGCCATCAGTGACCGGACAGGGAGTTTGAACACTGAAGCTTTCTTT. Amino acids: CAISDRTGSLNTEAFF.

This clonotype was recorded a few times. This sequence joins TRBV6-2 or TRBV6-3 and TRBJ1-1; possibly TRBD1 for D (6 bases). Germline CDR1 reads MNHEY; CDR2 reads SVGEGT. Trimming stripped 4 bases from V and 0 bases from J, with 12 bases between. The CDR3 length is 15 residues. As DNA, the CDR3 is TGTGCCAGCAGTTCCGGGGGGCTGGTGAACACTGAAGCTTTCTTT. This translates into CASSSGGLVNTEAFF.

The chain couples TRBV15 to TRBJ1-4; TRBD1 matches at 9 bases. The V segment lost 4 bases and the J segment 11 bases; nucleotides outside the gene matches: 17. Looked up from germline, CDR1 is LNHNV and CDR2 is YYDKDF (reference sequence). The CDR3 covers 17 residues. The CDR3 coding sequence is TGTGCCACCAGCACCAAACTTACAGGGGGCTCACGCGAGAAACTGTTTTTT. Amino acids: CATSTKLTGGSREKLFF.

This clonotype has just a few counts. This rearrangement joins TRBV3-1 to TRBJ2-1; D may be TRBD2 (6 bases). Trimming shortened V by 0 bases and J by 10 bases, and 10 bases separated the two germline ends. Germline CDR1 LGHDT, CDR2 YNNKEL (reference sequence). The CDR3 contains 13 residues. The CDR3 DNA is TGTGCCAGCAGCCAAGAAGGGAGGCCCGAGCAGTTCTTC. Protein sequence: CASSQEGRPEQFF.

Comment on this clonotype: The junction and the germline gene differ at one end; a read error may be behind it. The chain has TRBV7-7 and TRBJ2-7; possibly TRBD1 for D (5 bases). Germline loops: CDR1 SSHAT, CDR2 FNYEAQ (reference sequence). The CDR3 runs to 14 residues. The CDR3: CASSAGHSSYEQYF. CDR3 sequence (DNA): TGTGCTAGCAGCGCCGGACATAGCTCCTACGAGCAGTACTTC.

This clonotype was picked up a small number of times. The genes are TRBV7-8 and TRBJ2-5; 9 bases are shared with TRBD1. V lost 5 bases to trimming and J lost 1 base; unmatched junction nucleotides: 8. CDR1 and CDR2 from the germline V gene are SGHVS and FQNEAQ. The CDR3 is 16 amino acids. CDR3 region: CASSLGTGNFQETQYF. The DNA of the CDR3 is TGTGCCAGCAGCCTCGGGACAGGGAATTTCCAAGAGACCCAGTACTTC.